Listed here are 4 T cell receptor beta chains from one sample, sequenced in a study of Ad26.COV2.S vaccination and SARS-CoV-2 variants. Assay: immunoSEQ multiplex PCR; the TCRdb copy retains only in-frame clones and omits some. The repertoire holds 400,000 to 450,000 clones, with 90% as singletons. The sample's treatment: around 19 received Ad26.COV2.S at low or high dose, single or two shots; several received placebo; per-sample allocation not given. Samples were taken on day 63 after the first vaccine or placebo injection. Sequencing used peripheral blood, obtained in a trial of Ad26.COV2.S vaccine versus placebo. These receptors all stem from a person between 18 and 59 years old who received the Ad26.COV2.S COVID-19 vaccine or a placebo.

The J gene is TRBJ2-1, the V gene TRBV7-8, with 14 bases lining up with TRBD2. The V segment lost 5 bases and the J segment 4 bases; nucleotides outside the gene matches: 4. From germline, CDR1 is SGHVS and CDR2 FQNEAQ. The CDR3 totals 16 residues. The CDR3 sequence is CASSSRLAGGYNEQFF. The CDR3 DNA follows: TGTGCCAGCAGCAGTAGACTAGCGGGAGGGTACAATGAGCAGTTCTTC.

This clone was detected only a few times. Other DNA sequences in the same sample also yield this CDR3. The chain couples TRBV7-2 to TRBJ2-7; the D is unclear. Trimming stripped 1 base from V and 0 bases from J, with 7 bases between. This CDR3 is built from 14 residues. Germline V gene data show CDR1 as SGHTA and CDR2 as FQGNSA. The CDR3 DNA sequence: TGTGCCAGCAGCTTAGTCGGCTCCTCCTACGAGCAGTACTTC. This codes for CASSLVGSSYEQYF.

This clone was found a few times. The same CDR3 arises from other DNA sequences in this sample as well. CDR3 nucleotide sequence: TGTGCCAGCAGCTTAGGGGTGGGGAATCAGCCCCAGCATTTT. Translated, it gives CASSLGVGNQPQHF. The chain uses TRBV7-2 and TRBJ1-5, with D unclear. This CDR3 has 14 amino acids. CDR1 is SGHTA and CDR2 is FQGNSA in the germline V gene. Trimming cost V 1 base and J 4 bases, with 8 bases left between them. The full variable domain, completed using reference TRBV7-2 and TRBJ1-5, is GAGVSQSPSNKVTEKGKDVELRCDPISGHTALYWYRQSLGQGLEFLIYFQGNSAPDKSGLPSDRFSAERTGGSVSTLTIQRTQQEDSAVYLCASSLGVGNQPQHFGDGTRLSIL.

The chain joins TRBV7-6 to TRBJ1-3; the D gene is possibly TRBD1 (6 bases). CDR1 and CDR2 (germline): SGHVS, FNYEAQ. The CDR3 runs 15 residues. V dropped 0 bases and J dropped 7 bases, with 13 bases sitting between them. The CDR3 loop reads CASSLASGDKNTIYF. The CDR3, as DNA: TGTGCCAGCAGCTTAGCTTCAGGGGATAAGAACACCATATATTTT.